Detailed here is one TCR beta chain. Antigen unknown. Sample treatment: approximately 11-day PBMC culture with coronavirus spike peptide pools or control peptides (ViraFEST assay). Days 3 and 7 saw half the medium replaced with fresh IL-2 medium. The sample is drawn from a study of vaccination and CD4 T cells after COVID-19. Study-wide background: Collection of post-COVID samples occurred a median 101 days after diagnosis, spanning a range of 35 to 161. Each control culture was treated with a CEFX pool, an HIV-1 Nef pool, or no peptide. Study results and limitations: Clonotypes reactive to SARS-CoV-2 had a median that went up from roughly 21 to 40, but not significantly.

Cultured CD4+ T cell DNA was sequenced using the Oncomine TCR Beta short-read assay. TCRdb passed the PCR reads through MiXCR, listing each CDR3 protein once. The sample contains about 11,000 distinct CDR3 sequences, over 60% of which appear only once. V shed 0 bases and J shed 4 bases, with 7 bases lying between them. Germline CDR1 SQVTM, CDR2 ANQGSEA. The CDR3 spans 13 residues. This TCR derives from a human donor who had recovered from COVID-19. The sequenced sample was CD4+ T cells from blood, cultured in vitro. The chain has TRBV29-1 and TRBJ2-1; D gene uncertain. CDR3 sequence reads: CSVEESKYNEQFF. DNA of the CDR3: TGCAGCGTTGAAGAGTCCAAGTACAATGAGCAGTTCTTC.